The TCR beta chain under discussion was sequenced for a study of CD8 T cells in Susac syndrome. CDR1 and CDR2 (germline): LGHDT, YNNKEL (reference sequence). The CDR3 loop spans 16 amino acids. Losses at the gene ends were 6 bases for V and 9 bases for J; bases not matched to a gene: 9. Reverse transcription of roughly 0.5 to 1 ug RNA was carried out with random hexamers. Each CDR3 protein is one row after TCRdb ran MiXCR on the immunoSEQ multiplex PCR reads. The data contain some 100,000 distinct CDR3 sequences, 90% to 98% of them singletons. The receptor was isolated from a human donor in good health. Sequencing used CD4+ T cells from PBMCs. The rearrangement uses TRBV3-1 and TRBJ1-6; 12 bases match TRBD1. The CDR3 nucleotides are TGTGCCAGCAGAAAAGCCGGGACAGGGGGCTTTTCACCCCTCCACTTT. Protein sequence: CASRKAGTGGFSPLHF.